A single sample is the source of the 6 T cell receptor beta chains below, sequenced in a study of molecular identifiers for immune sequencing clone quantification. From the PCR reads, TCRdb called clonotypes with MiXCR, one entry per CDR3 protein. The data hold under 650,000 distinct CDR3 sequences, with just under 20% observed a single time. Material for sequencing was naive CD8+ T cells from blood, with Jurkat cell RNA spiked in. Described subset: FACS-sorted CD8+CD4-CCR7+CD45RA+ naive T cells. The source of these receptors is a human donor in good health. Some libraries in this study had Jurkat cell RNA spiked in.

The sample holds many counts of this clonotype. V usage is TRBV20-1 and J usage is TRBJ2-7; 8 nucleotides agree with TRBD2. V lost 2 bases to trimming and J lost 3 bases; unmatched junction nucleotides: 12. The CDR3 contains 16 residues. The V gene's germline CDR1 is DFQATT and CDR2 SNEGSKA (reference sequence). CDR3 nucleotides: TGCAGTGCTAGACCACTAGCGGATCTAAGGGACTACGAGCAGTACTTC. Amino acids: CSARPLADLRDYEQYF.

Note on this clonotype: A much larger clone differs from this one at a single base, so this may be a read error. The rearrangement uses TRBV19 and TRBJ2-7; 8 nucleotides line up with TRBD1. Germline-derived CDR1 and CDR2 are LNHDA and SQIVND (reference sequence). The CDR3 extends over 12 amino acids. The DNA for the CDR3 is TGTGCCACCCTGGACAGGGCAAGGGGGCAGTGCTTC. It specifies CATLDRARGQCF.

This clonotype was counted at least ten times. The rearrangement links TRBV10-3 to TRBJ2-7, with 9 nucleotides matching TRBD1. V lost 5 bases, J lost 6 bases, and 8 bases stayed unmatched. The CDR3 sequence is 14 residues long. The germline gives CDR1 ENHRY, CDR2 SYGVKD. CDR3 residues: CAISPGQGTGEQYF. The CDR3 DNA reads TGTGCCATCAGTCCGGGACAGGGCACAGGCGAGCAGTACTTC.

This clonotype was seen ten or more times. V is TRBV4-2 and J is TRBJ2-7; 10 bases line up with TRBD2. With 0 bases clipped from V and 3 bases from J, the junction kept 5 bases outside the gene matches. Germline CDR1 reads LGHNA; CDR2 reads YNFKEQ. The CDR3 totals 16 residues. This chain's CDR3 is CASSQEDTSGIYEQYF. The CDR3 coding sequence is TGTGCCAGCAGCCAAGAAGATACTAGCGGGATCTACGAGCAGTACTTC.

A note on this clonotype: A much larger clone differs from this one at a single base, so this may be a read error. The chain couples TRBV6-6 to TRBJ2-3, with D unresolved. Germline CDR1 reads MNHNY; CDR2 reads SVGAGI (reference sequence). The CDR3 covers 13 residues. The CDR3 DNA is TGTGCCGGCAGTCCAGTTCGAACAGATACGCAGTATTTT. Amino acids: CAGSPVRTDTQYF.

This clonotype appeared many times. In DNA, the CDR3 is TGTGCCAGCAGTGTTGAGGGGGGAGATACGCAGTATTTT. Translated: CASSVEGGDTQYF. The V gene is TRBV6-4, the J gene TRBJ2-3, with D perhaps TRBD1 or TRBD2 (6 bases each). This CDR3 contains 13 residues. V was cut by 4 bases and J by 5 bases, with 10 bases left in between. Germline V gene data show CDR1 as MRHNA and CDR2 as SNTAGT.